The next 29 T cell receptor beta chains were all read from a single sample in a study of shared clonotypes between healthy human individuals. Sequencing used immunoSEQ multiplex PCR; TCRdb keeps in-frame clones, though not all of them. The sample gives about 2.4 million clones, more than 85% of which show up once; about 0.39% is in the top ten. The specimen was naive CD4+ T cells from PBMCs. Subset specified: CD45RA+ positively selected. These receptors were taken from a man aged 18 to 30 in good health. Some clones in this sample may be carry-over from other donors' samples.

V is TRBV6-5 and J is TRBJ1-5, with TRBD1 identical over 7 bases. The trim removed 6 bases at V and 4 bases at J, leaving 6 bases unmatched. Germline assignment: CDR1 MNHEY and CDR2 SVGAGI. The CDR3 covers 14 residues. The CDR3, as DNA: TGTGCCAGCAGCACGGACAGGTTAAATCAGCCCCAGCATTTT. It translates to CASSTDRLNQPQHF.

The chain recombines TRBV6-5 with TRBJ1-2; no firm D call. CDR1 and CDR2 from the germline V gene are MNHEY and SVGAGI. The CDR3 consists of 15 residues. V was trimmed by 5 bases and J by 0 bases, leaving 13 bases between them. The chain's CDR3 is CASSPTGLANYGYTF. The CDR3 nucleotides read TGTGCCAGCAGTCCGACGGGGTTAGCTAACTATGGCTACACCTTC.

With regard to this clone: Other DNA sequences within the sample encode an identical CDR3. J is TRBJ1-1 and V is TRBV18; a weak D match, TRBD1 (6 bases). The germline V and J ends were trimmed by 3 bases and 4 bases, with 12 bases remaining between them. Germline CDR1 is KGHSH and CDR2 is LQKENI. CDR3 length: 14 amino acids. CDR3 protein: CASSPREGGTEAFF. The CDR3 DNA follows: TGTGCCAGCTCACCTCGAGAGGGGGGCACTGAAGCTTTCTTT.

The chain has TRBV27 and TRBJ2-3; D call uncertain. From germline, CDR1 is MNHEY and CDR2 SMNVEV (reference sequence). The CDR3 runs to 13 residues. Between the trimmed V and J ends, which lost 8 bases and 6 bases, there was a span of 15 bases. CDR3 bases: TGTGCCAGCGGCATGGTCGGCTTGGATACGCAGTATTTT. As protein: CASGMVGLDTQYF.

The chain carries TRBV4-1 and TRBJ2-7; unclear D gene. The CDR3 is 14 amino acids. From germline, CDR1 is MGHRA and CDR2 YSYEKL. V lost 0 bases to trimming and J lost 2 bases, with 8 bases between them. In DNA, the CDR3 is TGCGCCAGCAGCCAAGACCCCATAGCCTACGAGCAGTACTTC. This sequence encodes CASSQDPIAYEQYF.

This clone was recorded once. The CDR3 nucleotides are TGTGCCAGCATGCCGTACACGAGCTACAATGAGCAGTTCTTC. Protein product: CASMPYTSYNEQFF. The chain has TRBV6-5 and TRBJ2-1, with no clear D. V lost 7 bases, J lost 3 bases, and 13 bases lay in between. CDR1 and CDR2 from the germline V gene are MNHEY and SVGAGI. The CDR3 is 14 residues long.

The chain couples TRBV5-8 to TRBJ2-5; 15 positions match TRBD2. Germline trimming cut 4 bases from V and 4 bases from J; bases unmatched to any gene: 8. The germline V gene has CDR1 SGHTS and CDR2 YDEGEE. This CDR3 comprises 17 residues. CDR3 loop: CASSTGLAGGTTETQYF. As DNA, the CDR3 is TGTGCCAGCAGCACCGGACTAGCGGGAGGGACTACAGAGACCCAGTACTTC.

This chain joins TRBV9 and TRBJ2-1, with 14 bases identical to TRBD2. The trim removed 3 bases at V and 8 bases at J, leaving 7 bases unmatched. Germline V gene sequence: CDR1 SGDLS, CDR2 YYNGEE. This CDR3 has 16 amino acids. The CDR3 DNA reads TGTGCCAGCAGCGAAAGTCCGGGACTAGCGGGGGATGAGCAGTTCTTC. This gives the protein CASSESPGLAGDEQFF.

The rearrangement joins TRBV11-2 to TRBJ2-2, with D uncertain. The V end lost 2 bases, the J end lost 0 bases, and 13 bases lay between the germline ends. This CDR3 is built from 17 residues. Germline V CDR1 and CDR2: SGHAT, FQNNGV. The CDR3 protein is CASSLMWASSNTGELFF. The CDR3 nucleotides read TGTGCCAGCAGCTTAATGTGGGCCTCTTCGAACACCGGGGAGCTGTTTTTT.

J is TRBJ2-2 and V is TRBV11-2; D is unresolved. V lost 0 bases, J lost 6 bases, and 8 bases lay in between. The CDR3 is 14 residues long. CDR1 and CDR2 (germline): SGHAT, FQNNGV. CDR3 in DNA: TGTGCCAGCAGCTTAGAAGCTGGGTCCGGGGAGCTGTTTTTT. Translating it yields CASSLEAGSGELFF.

The J gene is TRBJ1-4, the V gene TRBV28, with a tentative D call TRBD1 (5 bases). V was trimmed by 5 bases and J by 8 bases, leaving 15 bases between them. CDR3 length: 14 amino acids. CDR1 MDHEN and CDR2 SYDVKM come from the germline V gene. CDR3 sequence (DNA): TGTGCCAGCAGTGCCGGGACCTGGGAGGAAAAACTGTTTTTT. As protein: CASSAGTWEEKLFF.

This sequence joins TRBV4-1 and TRBJ2-5; 12 bases fit TRBD2. Germline lookup yields CDR1 MGHRA and CDR2 YSYEKL. There are 17 residues in the CDR3. V trimming: 3 bases; J trimming: 1 base; junction bases outside the gene matches: 6. CDR3 coding DNA: TGCGCCAGCAGCCAGCGGACTAGCGGGAATCCCCAAGAGACCCAGTACTTC. It encodes CASSQRTSGNPQETQYF.

This clone was detected once. J is TRBJ1-1 and V is TRBV6-5, with D possibly TRBD1 on 5 matching bases. V lost 4 bases, J lost 1 base, and 7 bases lay in between. The CDR3 extends over 13 amino acids. CDR1 is MNHEY and CDR2 is SVGAGI in the germline V gene. The CDR3 DNA is TGTGCCAGCAGTTGGGGGACGAACACTGAAGCTTTCTTT. Its protein product is CASSWGTNTEAFF.

The chain joins TRBV7-2 to TRBJ1-5; 7 bases agree with TRBD1. This CDR3 has 16 residues. V gave up 1 base and J gave up 9 bases; unmatched junction bases: 12. Germline-derived CDR1 and CDR2 are SGHTA and FQGNSA. The CDR3 sequence: CASSLGQVAPGGPQHF. As DNA, the CDR3 is TGTGCCAGCAGCTTAGGACAGGTCGCGCCAGGGGGGCCCCAGCATTTT. Full variable domain (missing parts from reference TRBV7-2 and TRBJ1-5): GAGVSQSPSNKVTEKGKDVELRCDPISGHTALYWYRQSLGQGLEFLIYFQGNSAPDKSGLPSDRFSAERTGGSVSTLTIQRTQQEDSAVYLCASSLGQVAPGGPQHFGDGTRLSIL.

The chain combines TRBV5-4 with TRBJ2-3, with TRBD2 as a possible D gene (6 bases). Trimming took off 5 bases at V and 3 bases at J, with 10 bases between the two ends. The CDR3 spans 13 residues. Germline loops: CDR1 SGHNT, CDR2 YYREEE (reference sequence). For the CDR3, the DNA is TGTGCCAGCAGAGGGAGGATTACAGATACGCAGTATTTT. It is translated as CASRGRITDTQYF.

This clone showed up just once. The sample holds other DNA sequences that translate to the same CDR3. The rearrangement links TRBV7-3 to TRBJ1-1, with 8 bases lining up with TRBD1. The CDR3 is 14 amino acids. V lost 2 bases, J lost 2 bases, and 1 base stayed unmatched. Germline CDR1 reads SGHTA; CDR2 reads FQGTGA. The CDR3 is CASSLGTGNTEAFF. The CDR3 DNA follows: TGTGCCAGCAGCTTAGGGACAGGAAACACTGAAGCTTTCTTT. Together with reference TRBV7-3 and TRBJ1-1, the CDR3 gives the full variable domain: GAGVSQTPSNKVTEKGKYVELRCDPISGHTALYWYRQSLGQGPEFLIYFQGTGAADDSGLPNDRFFAVRPEGSVSTLKIQRTERGDSAVYLCASSLGTGNTEAFFGQGTRLTVV.

The chain uses TRBV25-1 and TRBJ2-7; unclear D gene. Germline V gene data show CDR1 as MGHDK and CDR2 as SYGVNS. The CDR3 length is 11 residues. Between the trimmed V and J ends, which lost 4 bases and 5 bases, there was a span of 6 bases. The CDR3 DNA reads TGTGCCAGCAGTGGACACAACGAGCAGTACTTC. Translating it yields CASSGHNEQYF.

The chain couples TRBV10-3 to TRBJ2-3; D not certain. V was shortened by 10 bases and J by 5 bases, with 10 bases between the two germline ends. In germline, CDR1 is ENHRY, CDR2 SYGVKD. The CDR3 is 11 residues long. CDR3 nucleotide sequence: TGTGCCACCCTTCAGGAAGATACGCAGTATTTT. Protein sequence: CATLQEDTQYF.

The rearrangement links TRBV5-1 to TRBJ2-5; D is perhaps TRBD2 (6 bases). CDR3 length equals 14 residues. Germline assignment: CDR1 SGHRS and CDR2 YFSETQ. V lost 0 bases, J lost 1 base, and 7 bases lay in between. The CDR3 sequence: CASSLVGLQETQYF. CDR3 sequence (DNA): TGCGCCAGCAGCTTGGTGGGACTCCAAGAGACCCAGTACTTC.

The V gene is TRBV5-1, the J gene TRBJ2-7; D is possibly TRBD1 (6 bases). The CDR3 consists of 16 residues. The germline gives CDR1 SGHRS, CDR2 YFSETQ. Trimming pared 4 bases from V and 0 bases from J, leaving 17 bases between. This CDR3 is CASSPLGAAYSYEQYF. The DNA of the CDR3 is TGCGCCAGCAGCCCACTGGGGGCAGCGTACTCCTACGAGCAGTACTTC.

In this sample, this clone turned up once. The chain couples TRBV30 to TRBJ2-5; D call uncertain. V was pared by 0 bases and J by 4 bases, with 9 bases between. CDR3 size: 13 residues. Germline lookup yields CDR1 GTSNPN and CDR2 SVGIG (reference sequence). DNA for the CDR3: TGTGCCTGGAGTGTTAACAGCAGAGAGACCCAGTACTTC. Its translation is CAWSVNSRETQYF.

The chain uses TRBV11-3 and TRBJ2-3; TRBD2 agrees at 8 bases. Germline V lookup: CDR1 SGHNT, CDR2 YENEEA. With 4 bases clipped from V and 4 bases from J, the junction kept 1 base outside the gene matches. CDR3 size: 13 residues. The CDR3 loop is CASSWGLADTQYF. DNA of the CDR3: TGTGCCAGCAGCTGGGGACTAGCAGATACGCAGTATTTT. The entire variable domain, with the rest obtained from reference TRBV11-3 and TRBJ2-3, is as follows: EAGVVQSPRYKIIEKKQPVAFWCNPISGHNTLYWYLQNLGQGPELLIRYENEEAVDDSQLPKDRFSAERLKGVDSTLKIQPAELGDSAVYLCASSWGLADTQYFGPGTRLTVL.

The chain employs TRBV4-1 and TRBJ2-7, with D possibly matching TRBD1 (8 bases). Trimming took 1 base from V and 6 from J, leaving 19 bases between them. This CDR3 comprises 16 residues. Germline V CDR1 and CDR2: MGHRA, YSYEKL. CDR3 DNA sequence: TGCGCCAGCAGCCAAGGGGGGGGGACAGGTGGATCCGAGCAGTACTTC. Residues: CASSQGGGTGGSEQYF.

This clone was seen once. This CDR3 is also generated by other DNA sequences in the sample. CDR3 sequence (DNA): TGTGCCAGCAGCCTCAGACCCGCAGATACGCAGTATTTT. Protein sequence: CASSLRPADTQYF. This sequence joins TRBV5-4 and TRBJ2-3; no firm D call. Germline values: CDR1 SGHNT, CDR2 YYREEE (reference sequence). There are 13 residues in the CDR3. The V end was cut by 4 bases, the J end by 4 bases, with 10 bases between.

The chain has TRBV9 and TRBJ2-1; TRBD1 might be the D (6 bases). This CDR3 region has 13 residues. Germline V gives CDR1 SGDLS, CDR2 YYNGEE. The germline V and J ends were trimmed by 1 base and 14 bases, with 16 bases remaining between them. The chain's CDR3 is CASSVPGTRRKFF. Here the CDR3 DNA reads TGTGCCAGCAGCGTACCCGGGACAAGGCGGAAGTTCTTC.

This chain links TRBV4-1 with TRBJ1-4; 9 nucleotides line up with TRBD1. Germline CDR1 and CDR2: MGHRA and YSYEKL. The CDR3 is 16 residues long. The V and J ends lost 0 bases and 7 bases, in that order; junction bases with no gene match: 6. The CDR3 DNA sequence: TGCGCCAGCAGCCAAGAGCCGGGACAGGGTTCTGAAAAACTGTTTTTT. Its translation is CASSQEPGQGSEKLFF.

V and J are TRBV18 and TRBJ2-1; D not certain. Germline CDR1 is KGHSH and CDR2 is LQKENI. The CDR3 runs 15 residues. V was trimmed by 2 bases and J by 4 bases, leaving 12 bases between them. CDR3 residues: CASSPSTSNYNEQFF. In DNA, the CDR3 is TGTGCCAGCTCACCATCTACTTCGAATTACAATGAGCAGTTCTTC.

V is TRBV4-3 and J is TRBJ2-1, with D possibly matching TRBD2 (6 bases). This CDR3 comprises 15 residues. The germline V gene has CDR1 LGHNA and CDR2 YSLEER. Trimming left V 3 bases short and J 7 bases short, with 16 bases between. CDR3 bases: TGCGCCAGCAGCCAGGCGGGATTGGGGGGTAATGAGCAGTTCTTC. Its translation is CASSQAGLGGNEQFF.

The chain combines TRBV4-1 with TRBJ2-1; possible D gene TRBD1, 5 bases. CDR3 size: 14 residues. Germline lookup yields CDR1 MGHRA and CDR2 YSYEKL. V lost 2 bases and J 9 bases, leaving 14 bases between the germline ends. CDR3 DNA sequence: TGCGCCAGCAGCCAATCTCCGACAGTCACTGAGCAGTTCTTC. Protein product: CASSQSPTVTEQFF.